This TCR beta chain was captured by sequencing in a study of shared clonotypes between healthy human individuals (dated by TCRdb to 2020 to 2022). Some background on the complete study: The cohort included a few men and a couple of women between 18 and 49 years of age. To estimate repertoire size and how much clonotypes are shared between individuals, the study performed deep sequencing of blood TCR repertoires from a handful of healthy adults. To increase sequencing depth and limit assay-specific biases, different laboratories used diverse techniques to prepare libraries and sequence TCR repertoires. Each donor's leukapheresis produced roughly between about 0.8 and 8.9 billion PBMCs.

General findings and caveats noted by the study authors: Because the study included only a small number of donors, the genetic and exposure-history diversity represented was limited. Only blood was sampled, and tissue TCR repertoires likely differ from those in blood. Based on pairwise subsampling, the degree of clonotype sharing among donors was expected to be affected by sequencing depth.

CDR3 length: 16 amino acids, cysteine to phenylalanine. Of all the DNA, just the CDR3 is kept, 48 bases in frame from base 1. The junction shows trimming of 5 bases on V and 0 bases on J, plus 17 bases between the germline ends. The germline V gene sets CDR1 to SGHDT and CDR2 to YYEEEE. Worth noting for this clone: Its antigen is still unknown. The sample holds no much larger clone one base away, and base qualities are not on file.

TCR CDR3 regions were amplified from genomic DNA by multiplex PCR using the deep immunoSEQ assay. Genomic DNA extracted from each cell subset was distributed evenly over all wells of several immunoSEQ 96-well plates, and each plate served as one replicate. For unsorted PBMC, around 330 ng genomic DNA, equal to approximately 30,000 T cell genomes, was loaded into each replicate PCR. Unsorted PBMC genomic DNA was sequenced across ten immunoSEQ deep assay plates. Purified libraries were measured with a Qubit 3.0 fluorometer, size-checked on a Bioanalyzer 2100, and measured again with the KAPA Library Quantification kit. A separate single-read 150-cycle Illumina NextSeq 550 flow cell was used to sequence each immunoSEQ 96-well plate. The study's processing was this. Because the immunoSEQ output held only junctional sequences and lacked quality scores, the filtering could not match the filtering applied to full-length reads. To assign V/J genes and CDR3, sequences were annotated using PyIR, a Python wrapper for IgBLAST v1.9, with IMGT germline references. Reads with weak V/J assignments (E-value above 1e-6), missing CDR3, stop codons, out-of-frame junctions, or ambiguous translated residues were removed. A V3J clonotype was defined by an identical inferred V gene, J gene, and CDR3 amino acid sequence. Percentage overlap between repertoires was computed as shared unique clonotypes divided by the size of the smaller repertoire. Three approaches were used to assess repertoire richness: RTK rarefaction, the Chao1 estimator, and Recon v2.1 estimates of unobserved clonotypes. The immuneACCESS repertoire file appears here via TCRdb, limited to in-frame rearrangements. These files lack a portion of the clones; in checked studies, under half of the deficit traces to unresolved V genes, and the cause of the others is not known. V and J calls and clone size follow that table, whereas D and trimming were derived from the DNA. Counted in this sample were hundreds of thousands of clones; roughly three quarters of them appeared once. The top ten clonotypes cover more than 10% of the sample.

The donors were healthy, HIV-negative adults who had no recently reported acute infections or vaccinations. All donors were Caucasian adults living in Nashville, Tennessee, USA. In the unsorted samples, some 94 million PBMCs were counted, and genomic DNA was extracted using the QIAamp DNA Blood Mini kit. Blood was collected by leukapheresis, and PBMCs were isolated by Ficoll-Histopaque density gradient centrifugation and then cryopreserved in liquid nitrogen vapor phase. The V and J genes are TRBV5-6 and TRBJ1-1; TRBD1 could be the D gene, as 6 bases match. The sequence derives from a woman aged 40 to 55 in good health. Some clones in this sample may be carry-over from other donors' samples. Sequencing was performed on PBMCs. Here is the DNA: TGTGCCAGCAGAACTTCGCGGGGGCAAATGAACACTGAAGCTTTCTTT. Translated, it gives CASRTSRGQMNTEAFF.